Listed below are T cell receptor beta chains from one sample, sequenced in a study of T cell repertoires in cytomegalovirus infection. TCRdb reprocessed the reads via MiXCR and lists one record per CDR3 protein. The sample has about 83,000 distinct CDR3 sequences, around 25% seen once; the top ten hold 50%. These receptors' targets are unknown. Sequenced material: CD8+ T cells from cultured PBMCs, taken from culture after CMV antigen stimulation. These receptors came from a human donor in good health (CMV status not recorded). Some clones in this sample may be carry-over from other donors' samples. Each CDR3 is given with its conserved first and last residue. The D gene is left open where the match is weak. Some rows mark clone size as missing; the rest say once, few, many or name a class of expanded clone.

CDR3 length	J gene	D gene	V gene	clone size	CDR3 protein	CDR3 DNA
15	TRBJ2-7	NA	TRBV28	NA	CASSSLSGPSYEQYF	TGTGCCAGCAGTTCATTGTCAGGACCATCCTACGAGCAGTACTTC
14	TRBJ1-1	NA	TRBV7-2	many	CASSPYRWSPEAFF	TGTGCCAGCAGCCCATACCGGTGGAGCCCTGAAGCTTTCTTT
15	TRBJ1-1	NA	TRBV6-2/TRBV6-3	NA	CASSYDRNTGTEAFF	TGTGCCAGCAGTTACGACAGGAATACAGGGACTGAAGCTTTCTTT
17	TRBJ1-5	NA	TRBV4-1	NA	CASSQDDWTHPYQPQHF	TGCGCCAGCAGCCAAGACGACTGGACTCACCCTTATCAGCCCCAGCATTTT
15	TRBJ1-6	TRBD1	TRBV13	NA	CASSARQGPNSPLHF	TGTGCCAGCAGCGCAAGACAGGGACCTAATTCACCCCTCCACTTT
19	TRBJ1-5	TRBD1	TRBV7-2	NA	CASSLAVGTGGYCNQPQHF	TGTGCTAGCAGCTTAGCGGTAGGGACAGGGGGTTATTGCAATCAGCCCCAGCATTTT
15	TRBJ1-5	NA	TRBV27	few	CASSFGRGFNQPQHF	TGTGCCAGCAGTTTTGGGAGGGGTTTCAATCAGCCCCAGCATTTT
16	TRBJ2-5	NA	TRBV7-9	NA	CASSAPGELYQETQYF	TGTGCCAGCAGTGCCCCAGGGGAATTATACCAAGAGACCCAGTACTTC
16	TRBJ2-1	TRBD1	TRBV9	few	CASSVTSGGSYNEQFF	TGTGCCAGCAGCGTAACGTCAGGGGGCTCCTACAATGAGCAGTTCTTC
13	TRBJ2-7	NA	TRBV7-6	NA	CASSSDLEGEQYF	TGTGCCAGCAGCTCCGACTTGGAGGGCGAGCAGTACTTC
13	TRBJ1-5	TRBD1	TRBV12-3/TRBV12-4	many	CASSGQGRQPQHF	TGTGCCAGCAGTGGACAGGGACGCCAGCCCCAGCATTTT
17	TRBJ1-1	NA	TRBV7-2	many	CASSLAHPGLRGTEAFF	TGTGCCAGCAGCTTAGCGCACCCGGGGCTGCGGGGCACTGAAGCTTTCTTT
11	TRBJ1-4	NA	TRBV9	NA	CASSAGGKLFF	TGTGCCAGCAGCGCCGGCGGAAAACTGTTTTTT
15	TRBJ1-5	NA	TRBV20-1	few	CSARDPLSAHQPQHF	TGCAGTGCTAGAGATCCCTTATCAGCGCATCAGCCCCAGCATTTT
16	TRBJ1-1	NA	TRBV15	NA	CATSPSLGRGKTEAFF	TGTGCCACCAGCCCATCACTGGGCAGGGGCAAAACTGAAGCTTTCTTT
14	TRBJ1-3	NA	TRBV25-1	NA	CASSEEASGNTIYF	TGTGCCAGCAGTGAAGAAGCGTCTGGAAACACCATATATTTT
14	TRBJ1-1	TRBD1	TRBV6-6	many	CASSDMTGGSEAFF	TGTGCCAGCAGTGATATGACAGGGGGCTCTGAAGCTTTCTTT